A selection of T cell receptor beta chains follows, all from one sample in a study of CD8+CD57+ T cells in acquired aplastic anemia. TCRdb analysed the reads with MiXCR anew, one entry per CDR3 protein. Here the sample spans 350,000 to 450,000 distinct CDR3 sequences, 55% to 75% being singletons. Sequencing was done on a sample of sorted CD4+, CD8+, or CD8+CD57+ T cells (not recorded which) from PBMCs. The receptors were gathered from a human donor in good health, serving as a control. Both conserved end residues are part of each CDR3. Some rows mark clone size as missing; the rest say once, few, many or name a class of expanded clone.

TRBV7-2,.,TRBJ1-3,CASSYVSGTSGNIIYF
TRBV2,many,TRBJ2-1,CASNPPGGTYNEQFF
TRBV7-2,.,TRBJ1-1,CASSLVGLDQKAFF
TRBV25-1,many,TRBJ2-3,CASSPTQGLAGGPDTQYF
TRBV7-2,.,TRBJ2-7,CASSQIRHHDEQYF
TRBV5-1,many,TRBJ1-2,CASSPGTFSGYTF
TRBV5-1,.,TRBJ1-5,CASSLPHPHTHF
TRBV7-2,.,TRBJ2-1,CASSLRRVGKQPQQFF
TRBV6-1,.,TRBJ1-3,CASSGGSLGNTIYF
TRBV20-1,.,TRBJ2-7,CSARGLAGDRIDHEQYF
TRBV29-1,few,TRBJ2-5,CSVGTGGTGGNQPQYF
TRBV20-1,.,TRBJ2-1,CSATTLAGLNEQFF
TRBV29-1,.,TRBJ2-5,CSVGGGRGHQETQYF
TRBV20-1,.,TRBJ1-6,CSVAWGVNYPLHF
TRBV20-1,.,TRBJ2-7,CSASTGSYEQYF
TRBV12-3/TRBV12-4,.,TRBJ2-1,CASSTQTVNNEQFF
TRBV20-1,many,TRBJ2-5,CSARLGFKETQYF
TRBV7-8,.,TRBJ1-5,CTASRGAQPQHF
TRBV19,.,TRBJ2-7,CASSSSGVNEQYF
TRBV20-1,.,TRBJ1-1,CSARTDGTEAFF
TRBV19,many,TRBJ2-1,CASSIGRPPDNEQFF
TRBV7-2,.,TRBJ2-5,CASSPRTGDGYTFQYF
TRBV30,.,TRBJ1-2,CAWSVVRGSYDYTF
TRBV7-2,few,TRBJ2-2,CASSPRGGVTGELFF
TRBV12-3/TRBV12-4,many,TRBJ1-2,CASTTGTGGNGYTF
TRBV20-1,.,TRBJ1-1,CSARERQGAPEAFF
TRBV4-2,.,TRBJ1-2,CASSPGTVDYGYTF
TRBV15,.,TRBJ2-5,CAGARGKETEDF
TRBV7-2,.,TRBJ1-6,CASSSVLSHSPLHF
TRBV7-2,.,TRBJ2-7,CASSASQGYEQYF
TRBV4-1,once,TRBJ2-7,CASSQDWTGEYEQYF
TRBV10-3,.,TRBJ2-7,CAISENNEQYF
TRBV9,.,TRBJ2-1,CASGSVAENEQFF
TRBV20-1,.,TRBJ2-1,CSASGTGAYNEQFF
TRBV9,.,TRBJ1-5,CASSELGEGGQPQHF
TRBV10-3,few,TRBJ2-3,CAISGAGDTQYF
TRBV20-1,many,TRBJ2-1,CSALRDRGADEQFF